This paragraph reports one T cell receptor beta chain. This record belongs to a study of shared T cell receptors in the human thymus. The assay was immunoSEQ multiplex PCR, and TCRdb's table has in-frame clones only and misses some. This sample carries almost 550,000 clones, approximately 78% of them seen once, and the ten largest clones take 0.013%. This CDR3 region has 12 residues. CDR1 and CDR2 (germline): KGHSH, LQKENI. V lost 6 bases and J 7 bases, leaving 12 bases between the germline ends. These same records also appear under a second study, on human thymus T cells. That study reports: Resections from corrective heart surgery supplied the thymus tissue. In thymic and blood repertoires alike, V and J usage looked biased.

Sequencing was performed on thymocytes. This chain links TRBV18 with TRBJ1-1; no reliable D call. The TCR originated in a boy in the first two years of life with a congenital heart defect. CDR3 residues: CASSSGYGEAFF. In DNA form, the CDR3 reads TGTGCCAGCTCCTCGGGGTACGGTGAAGCTTTCTTT.